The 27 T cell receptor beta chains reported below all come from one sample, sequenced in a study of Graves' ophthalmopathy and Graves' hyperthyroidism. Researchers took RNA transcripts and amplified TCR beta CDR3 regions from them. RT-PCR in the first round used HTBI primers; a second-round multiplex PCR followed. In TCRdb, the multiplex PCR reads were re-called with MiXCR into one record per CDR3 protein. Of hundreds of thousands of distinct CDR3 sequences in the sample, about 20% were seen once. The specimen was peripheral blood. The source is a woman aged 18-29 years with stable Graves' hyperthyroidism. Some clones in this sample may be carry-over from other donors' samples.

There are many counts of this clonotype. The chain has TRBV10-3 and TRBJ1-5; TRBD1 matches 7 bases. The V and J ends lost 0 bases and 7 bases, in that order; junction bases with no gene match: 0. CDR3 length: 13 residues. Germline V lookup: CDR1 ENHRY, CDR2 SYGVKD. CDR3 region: CAISESGGQPQHF. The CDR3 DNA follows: TGTGCCATCAGTGAGTCAGGGGGCCAGCCCCAGCATTTT.

CDR3 nucleotide sequence: TGCGCCAGCAGCCAAGGCACAGGGGGACCCAGAGATAATGAAAAACTGTTTTTT. Encoded protein: CASSQGTGGPRDNEKLFF. J is TRBJ1-4 and V is TRBV4-1; 8 bases align to TRBD1. The germline CDR1 and CDR2 sequences are MGHRA and YSYEKL. After removal of 1 base from V and 4 bases from J, the junction contained 11 bases not matched to a gene. CDR3 length: 18 amino acids.

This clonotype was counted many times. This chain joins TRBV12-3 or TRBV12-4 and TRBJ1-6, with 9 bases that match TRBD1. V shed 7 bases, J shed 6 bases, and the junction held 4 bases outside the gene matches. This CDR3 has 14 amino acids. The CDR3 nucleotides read TGTGCCAGCAACCGGGACAGGGCTAATTCACCCCTCCACTTT. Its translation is CASNRDRANSPLHF.

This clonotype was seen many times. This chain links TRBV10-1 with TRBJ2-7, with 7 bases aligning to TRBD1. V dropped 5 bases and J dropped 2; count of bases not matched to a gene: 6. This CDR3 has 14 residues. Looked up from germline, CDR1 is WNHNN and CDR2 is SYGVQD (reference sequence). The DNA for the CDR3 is TGCGCCAGCAGTTCGACAGGGATTCCCTACGAGCAGTACTTC. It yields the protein CASSSTGIPYEQYF.

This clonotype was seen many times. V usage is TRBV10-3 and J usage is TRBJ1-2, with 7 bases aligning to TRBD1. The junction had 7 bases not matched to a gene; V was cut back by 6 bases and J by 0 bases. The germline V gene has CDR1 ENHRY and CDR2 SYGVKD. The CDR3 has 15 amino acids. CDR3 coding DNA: TGTGCCATCAGACCACAGGGGAGAGCTAACTATGGCTACACCTTC. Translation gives CAIRPQGRANYGYTF.

The CDR3 DNA is TGTGCCAGCTCACCACTTTCCGGGGGGGACACTGAAGCTTTCTTT. Translating gives CASSPLSGGDTEAFF. V gene TRBV18 combines with J gene TRBJ1-1; D perhaps matches TRBD1 (5 bases). CDR3 length equals 15 residues. V was clipped by 1 base and J by 3 bases, with 12 bases between them. Germline V CDR1 and CDR2: KGHSH, LQKENI.

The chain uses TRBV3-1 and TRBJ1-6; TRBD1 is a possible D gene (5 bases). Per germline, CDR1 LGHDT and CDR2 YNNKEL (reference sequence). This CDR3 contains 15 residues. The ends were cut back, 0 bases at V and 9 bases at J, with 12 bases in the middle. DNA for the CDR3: TGTGCCAGCAGCCAAGACCCGGCGGGGGGTTCACCCCTCCACTTT. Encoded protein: CASSQDPAGGSPLHF.

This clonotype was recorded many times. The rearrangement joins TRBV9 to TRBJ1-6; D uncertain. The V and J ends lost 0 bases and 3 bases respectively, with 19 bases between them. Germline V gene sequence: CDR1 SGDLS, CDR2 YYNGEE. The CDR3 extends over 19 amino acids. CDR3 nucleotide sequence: TGTGCCAGCAGCGTAGCGGGGTTGAGGGCAGGCCTCTATAATTCACCCCTCCACTTT. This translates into CASSVAGLRAGLYNSPLHF.

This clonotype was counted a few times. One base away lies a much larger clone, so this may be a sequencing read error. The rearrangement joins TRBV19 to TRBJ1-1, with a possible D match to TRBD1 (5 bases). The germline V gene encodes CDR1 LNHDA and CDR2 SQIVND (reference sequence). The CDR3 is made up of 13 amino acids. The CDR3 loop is CASSARPGTEACF. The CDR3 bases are TGTGCCAGTAGCGCTAGACCGGGGACTGAAGCTTGCTTT. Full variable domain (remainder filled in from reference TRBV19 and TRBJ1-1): DGGITQSPKYLFRKEGQNVTLSCEQNLNHDAMYWYRQDPGQGLRLIYYSQIVNDFQKGDIAEGYSVSREKKESFPLTVTSAQKNPTAFYLCASSARPGTEACFGQGTRLTVV.

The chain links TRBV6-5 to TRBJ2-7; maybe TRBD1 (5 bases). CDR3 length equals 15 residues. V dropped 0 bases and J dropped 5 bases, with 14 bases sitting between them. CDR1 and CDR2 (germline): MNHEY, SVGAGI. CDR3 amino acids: CASSYSERGAHEQYF. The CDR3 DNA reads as TGTGCCAGCAGTTACTCTGAAAGGGGCGCCCACGAGCAGTACTTC.

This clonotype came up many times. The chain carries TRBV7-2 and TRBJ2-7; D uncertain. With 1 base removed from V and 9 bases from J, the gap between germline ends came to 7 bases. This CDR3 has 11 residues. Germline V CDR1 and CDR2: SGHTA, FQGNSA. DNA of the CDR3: TGTGCCAGCAGCTTAGGGGAAGTGCAGTACTTC. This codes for CASSLGEVQYF.

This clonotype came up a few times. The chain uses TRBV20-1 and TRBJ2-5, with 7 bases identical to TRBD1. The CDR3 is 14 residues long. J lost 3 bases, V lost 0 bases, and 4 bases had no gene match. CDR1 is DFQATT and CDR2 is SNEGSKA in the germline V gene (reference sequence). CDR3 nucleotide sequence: TGCAGTGCTAGAGATTATACAGGGGAAGAGACCCAGTACTTC. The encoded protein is CSARDYTGEETQYF.

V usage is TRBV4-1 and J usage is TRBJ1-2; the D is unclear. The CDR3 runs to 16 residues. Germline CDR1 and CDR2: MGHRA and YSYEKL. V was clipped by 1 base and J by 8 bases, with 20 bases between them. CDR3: CASSQGAVGGLRGYTF. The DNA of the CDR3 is TGCGCCAGCAGCCAAGGCGCCGTTGGCGGGTTAAGAGGCTACACCTTC.

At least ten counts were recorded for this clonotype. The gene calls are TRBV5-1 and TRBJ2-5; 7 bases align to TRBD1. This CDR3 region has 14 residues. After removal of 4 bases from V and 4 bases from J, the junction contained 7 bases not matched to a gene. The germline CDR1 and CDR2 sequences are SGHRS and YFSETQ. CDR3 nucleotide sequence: TGCGCCAGCAGCCAAGAGGGACAGCTAGAGACCCAGTACTTC. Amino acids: CASSQEGQLETQYF.

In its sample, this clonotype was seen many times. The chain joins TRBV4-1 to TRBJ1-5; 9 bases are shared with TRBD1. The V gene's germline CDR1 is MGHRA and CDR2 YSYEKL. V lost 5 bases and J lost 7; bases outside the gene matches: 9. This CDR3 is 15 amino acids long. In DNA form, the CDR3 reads TGCGCCAGCAGCTCTAGGGACAGGGCGGGCCAGCCCCAGCATTTT. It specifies CASSSRDRAGQPQHF.

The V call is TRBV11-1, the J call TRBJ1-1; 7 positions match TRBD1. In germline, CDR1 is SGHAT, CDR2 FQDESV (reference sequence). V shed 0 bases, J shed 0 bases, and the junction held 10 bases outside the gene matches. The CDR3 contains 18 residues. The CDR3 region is CASSLALRDSRVNTEAFF. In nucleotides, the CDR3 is TGTGCCAGCAGCTTAGCGCTTAGGGACAGCAGAGTGAACACTGAAGCTTTCTTT.

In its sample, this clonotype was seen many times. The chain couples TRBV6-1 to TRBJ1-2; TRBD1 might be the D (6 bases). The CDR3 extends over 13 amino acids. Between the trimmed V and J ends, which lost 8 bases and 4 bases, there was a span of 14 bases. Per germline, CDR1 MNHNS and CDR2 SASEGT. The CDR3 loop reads CASAQQGGYGYTF. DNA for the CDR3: TGTGCCAGCGCCCAACAGGGCGGCTATGGCTACACCTTC.

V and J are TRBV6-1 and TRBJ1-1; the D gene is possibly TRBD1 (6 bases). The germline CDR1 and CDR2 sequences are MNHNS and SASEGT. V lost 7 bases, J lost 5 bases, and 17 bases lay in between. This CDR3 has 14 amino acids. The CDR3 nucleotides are TGTGCCAGCACCAAAATAAGGGGGGCGACTGAAGCTTTCTTT. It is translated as CASTKIRGATEAFF.

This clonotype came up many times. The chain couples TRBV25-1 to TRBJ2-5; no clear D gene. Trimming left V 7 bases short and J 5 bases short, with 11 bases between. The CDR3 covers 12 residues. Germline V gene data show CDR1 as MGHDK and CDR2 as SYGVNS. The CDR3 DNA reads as TGTGCCAGCAAGAGGTCTGAGGAGACCCAGTACTTC. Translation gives CASKRSEETQYF.

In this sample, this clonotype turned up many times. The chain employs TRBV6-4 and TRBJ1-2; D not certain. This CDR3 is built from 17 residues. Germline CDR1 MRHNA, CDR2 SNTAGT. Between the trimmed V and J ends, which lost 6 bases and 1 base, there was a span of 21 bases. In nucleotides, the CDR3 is TGTGCCAGCAGCCCTCTGAACCCCACATTCCTTAACTATGGCTACACCTTC. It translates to CASSPLNPTFLNYGYTF.

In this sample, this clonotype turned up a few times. The CDR3 nucleotides read TGTGCCAGCAGTTTAAAACTTCCGGGACTAGCGGGAGGGATCTCCTACGAGCAGTACTTC. Protein sequence: CASSLKLPGLAGGISYEQYF. The chain is built from TRBV12-3 or TRBV12-4 and TRBJ2-7, with 16 bases matching TRBD2. The CDR3 runs 20 residues. V lost 2 bases to trimming and J lost 0 bases; unmatched junction nucleotides: 10.

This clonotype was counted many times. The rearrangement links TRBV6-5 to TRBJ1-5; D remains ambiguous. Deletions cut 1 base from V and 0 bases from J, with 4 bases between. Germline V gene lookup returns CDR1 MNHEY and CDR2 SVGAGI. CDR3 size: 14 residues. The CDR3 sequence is CASSYWGSNQPQHF. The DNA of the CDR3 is TGTGCCAGCAGTTACTGGGGTAGCAATCAGCCCCAGCATTTT.

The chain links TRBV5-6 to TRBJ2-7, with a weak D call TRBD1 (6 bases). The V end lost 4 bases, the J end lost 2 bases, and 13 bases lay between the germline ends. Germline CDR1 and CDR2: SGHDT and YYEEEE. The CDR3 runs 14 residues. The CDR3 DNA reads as TGTGCCAGCAGCCTAGGGACATCGCCCTACGAGCAGTACTTC. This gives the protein CASSLGTSPYEQYF.

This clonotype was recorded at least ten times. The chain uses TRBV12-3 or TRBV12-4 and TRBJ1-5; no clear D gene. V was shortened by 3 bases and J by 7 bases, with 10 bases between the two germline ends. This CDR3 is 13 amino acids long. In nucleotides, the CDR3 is TGTGCCAGCAGTTTTGCCTCGGGCCAGCCCCAGCATTTT. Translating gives CASSFASGQPQHF.

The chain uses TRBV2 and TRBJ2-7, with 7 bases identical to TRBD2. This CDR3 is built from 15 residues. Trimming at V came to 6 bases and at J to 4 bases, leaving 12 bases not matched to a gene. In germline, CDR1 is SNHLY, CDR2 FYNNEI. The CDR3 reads CASSPPLGEGYEQYF. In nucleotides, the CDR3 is TGTGCCAGCAGCCCCCCATTGGGGGAGGGTTACGAGCAGTACTTC.

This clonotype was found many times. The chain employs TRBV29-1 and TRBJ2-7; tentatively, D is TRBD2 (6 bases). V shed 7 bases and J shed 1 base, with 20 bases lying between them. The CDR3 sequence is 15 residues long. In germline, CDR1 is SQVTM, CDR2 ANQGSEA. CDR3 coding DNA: TGCAGCGCCGTACCCTCTTTAGCGGAGTCCTACGAGCAGTACTTC. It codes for CSAVPSLAESYEQYF.

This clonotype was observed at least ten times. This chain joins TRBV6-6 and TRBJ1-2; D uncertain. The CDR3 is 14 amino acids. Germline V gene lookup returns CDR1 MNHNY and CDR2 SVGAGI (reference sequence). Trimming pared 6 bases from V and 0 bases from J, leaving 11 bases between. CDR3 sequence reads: CASSGPRANYGYTF. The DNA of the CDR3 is TGTGCCAGCAGCGGACCGAGAGCTAACTATGGCTACACCTTC.